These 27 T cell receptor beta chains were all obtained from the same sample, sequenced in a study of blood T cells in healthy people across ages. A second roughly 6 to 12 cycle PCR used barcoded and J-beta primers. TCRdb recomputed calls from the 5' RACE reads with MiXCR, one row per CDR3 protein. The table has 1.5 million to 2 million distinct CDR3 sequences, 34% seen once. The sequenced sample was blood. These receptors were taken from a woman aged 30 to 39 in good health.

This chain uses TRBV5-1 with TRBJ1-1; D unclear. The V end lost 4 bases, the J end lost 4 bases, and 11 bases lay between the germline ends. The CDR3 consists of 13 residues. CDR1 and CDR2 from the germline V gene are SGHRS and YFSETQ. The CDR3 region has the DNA TGCGCCAGCAGCCGGGGAGTGCCCACTGAAGCTTTCTTT. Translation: CASSRGVPTEAFF.

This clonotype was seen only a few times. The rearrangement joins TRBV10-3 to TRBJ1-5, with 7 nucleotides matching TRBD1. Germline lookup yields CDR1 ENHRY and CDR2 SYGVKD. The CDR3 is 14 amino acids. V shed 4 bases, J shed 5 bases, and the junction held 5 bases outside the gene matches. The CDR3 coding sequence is TGTGCCATCAGTGTAGGGGGCCCGGATCAGCCCCAGCATTTT. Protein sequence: CAISVGGPDQPQHF.

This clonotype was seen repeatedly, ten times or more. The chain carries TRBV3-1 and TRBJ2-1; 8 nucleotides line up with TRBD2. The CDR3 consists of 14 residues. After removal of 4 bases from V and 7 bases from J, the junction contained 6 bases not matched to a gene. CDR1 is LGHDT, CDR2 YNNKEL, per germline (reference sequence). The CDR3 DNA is TGTGCCAGCAGCCGTAGCGGGGATACGAATGAGCAGTTCTTC. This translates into CASSRSGDTNEQFF.

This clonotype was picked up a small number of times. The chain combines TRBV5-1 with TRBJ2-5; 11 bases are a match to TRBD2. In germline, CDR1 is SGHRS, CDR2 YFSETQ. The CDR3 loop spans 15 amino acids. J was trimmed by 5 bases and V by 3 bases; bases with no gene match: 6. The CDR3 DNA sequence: TGCGCCAGCAGCTCGGGGACTAGCGGAGCCGAGACCCAGTACTTC. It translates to CASSSGTSGAETQYF.

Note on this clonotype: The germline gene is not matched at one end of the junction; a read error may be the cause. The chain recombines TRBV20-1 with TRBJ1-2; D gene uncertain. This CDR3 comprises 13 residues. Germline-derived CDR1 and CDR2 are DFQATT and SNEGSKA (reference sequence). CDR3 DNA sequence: TGCAGTGCTAGAGAAGGGTTTAACCATGGCTACACCTTC. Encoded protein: CSAREGFNHGYTF.

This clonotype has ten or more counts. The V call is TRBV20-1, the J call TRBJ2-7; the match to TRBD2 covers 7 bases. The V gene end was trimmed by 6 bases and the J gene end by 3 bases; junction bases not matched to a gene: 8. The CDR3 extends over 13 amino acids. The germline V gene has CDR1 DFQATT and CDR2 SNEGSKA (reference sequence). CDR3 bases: TGCAGTGCGTCTCCGGGAGGTGGCTACGAGCAGTACTTC. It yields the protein CSASPGGGYEQYF.

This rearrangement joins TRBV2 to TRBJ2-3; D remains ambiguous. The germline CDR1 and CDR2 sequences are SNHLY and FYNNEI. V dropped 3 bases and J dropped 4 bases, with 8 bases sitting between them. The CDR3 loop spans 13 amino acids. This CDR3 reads CASSDGSADTQYF. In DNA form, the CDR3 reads TGTGCCAGCAGTGACGGAAGCGCAGATACGCAGTATTTT.

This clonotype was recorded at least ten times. The CDR3: CASNLPGANVLTF. The CDR3 DNA reads as TGTGCCAGCAACCTCCCTGGGGCCAACGTCCTGACTTTC. The gene calls are TRBV12-3 or TRBV12-4 and TRBJ2-6; the D is unclear. V was shortened by 7 bases and J by 2 bases, with 6 bases between the two germline ends. The CDR3 totals 13 residues.

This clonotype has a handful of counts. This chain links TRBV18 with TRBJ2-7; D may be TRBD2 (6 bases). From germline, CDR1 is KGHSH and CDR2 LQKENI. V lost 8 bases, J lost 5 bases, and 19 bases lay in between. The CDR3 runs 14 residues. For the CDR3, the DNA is TGTGCCAGCAGTCCTCGCAGGGAGGCCCACGAGCAGTACTTC. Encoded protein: CASSPRREAHEQYF. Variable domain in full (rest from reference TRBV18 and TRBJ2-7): NAGVMQNPRHLVRRRGQEARLRCSPMKGHSHVYWYRQLPEEGLKFMVYLQKENIIDESGMPKERFSAEFPKEGPSILRIQQVVRGDSAAYFCASSPRREAHEQYFGPGTRLTVT.

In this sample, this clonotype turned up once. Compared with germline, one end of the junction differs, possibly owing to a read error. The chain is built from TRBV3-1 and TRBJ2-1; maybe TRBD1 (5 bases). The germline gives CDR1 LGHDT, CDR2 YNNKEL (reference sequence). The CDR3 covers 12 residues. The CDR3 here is CASSQARGGSIF. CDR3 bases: TGTGCCAGCAGCCAAGCAAGGGGTGGATCGATCTTC.

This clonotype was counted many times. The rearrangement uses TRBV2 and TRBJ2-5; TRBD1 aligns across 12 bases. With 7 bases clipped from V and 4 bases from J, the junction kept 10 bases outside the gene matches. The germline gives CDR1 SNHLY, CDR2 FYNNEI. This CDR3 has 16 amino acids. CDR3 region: CASTGAGQGALETQYF. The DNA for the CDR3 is TGTGCCAGCACCGGAGCGGGACAGGGGGCCTTAGAGACCCAGTACTTC.

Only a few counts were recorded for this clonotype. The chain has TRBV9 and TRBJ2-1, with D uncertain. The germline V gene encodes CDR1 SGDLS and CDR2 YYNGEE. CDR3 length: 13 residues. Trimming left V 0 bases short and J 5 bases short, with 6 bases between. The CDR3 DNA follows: TGTGCCAGCAGCGTAGGAGAGCACAATGAGCAGTTCTTC. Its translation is CASSVGEHNEQFF.

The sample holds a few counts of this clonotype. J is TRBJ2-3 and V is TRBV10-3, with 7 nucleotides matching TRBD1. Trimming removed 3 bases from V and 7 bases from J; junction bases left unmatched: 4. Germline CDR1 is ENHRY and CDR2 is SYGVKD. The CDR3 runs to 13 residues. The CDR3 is CAISDRDRNTQYF. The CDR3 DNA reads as TGTGCCATCAGTGACCGGGACAGAAATACGCAGTATTTT.

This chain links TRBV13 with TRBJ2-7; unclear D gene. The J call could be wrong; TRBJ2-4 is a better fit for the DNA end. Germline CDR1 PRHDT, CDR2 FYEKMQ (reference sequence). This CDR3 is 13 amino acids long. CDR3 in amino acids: CASSPFPSDIQYF. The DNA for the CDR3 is TGTGCCAGCAGTCCCTTCCCGTCCGACATTCAGTACTTC.

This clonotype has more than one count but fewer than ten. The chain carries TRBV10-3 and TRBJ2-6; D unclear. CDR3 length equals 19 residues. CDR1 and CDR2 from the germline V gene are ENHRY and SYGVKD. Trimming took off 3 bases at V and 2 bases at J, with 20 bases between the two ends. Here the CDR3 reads CAISDRPPLGVAGANVLTF. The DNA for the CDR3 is TGTGCCATCAGTGACCGACCACCACTTGGGGTGGCTGGGGCCAACGTCCTGACTTTC.

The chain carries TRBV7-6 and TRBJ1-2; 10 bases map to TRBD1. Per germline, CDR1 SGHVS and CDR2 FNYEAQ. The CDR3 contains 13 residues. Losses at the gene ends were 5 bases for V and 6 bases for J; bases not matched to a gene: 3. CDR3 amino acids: CASSTGQGDGYTF. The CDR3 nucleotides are TGTGCCAGCAGCACCGGACAGGGGGATGGCTACACCTTC.

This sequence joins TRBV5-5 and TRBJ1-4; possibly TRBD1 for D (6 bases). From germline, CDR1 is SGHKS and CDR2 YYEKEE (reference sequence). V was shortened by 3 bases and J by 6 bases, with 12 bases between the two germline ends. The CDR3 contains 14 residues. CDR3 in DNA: TGTGCCAGCAGCTCTGGACAGTTGTATGAAAAACTGTTTTTT. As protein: CASSSGQLYEKLFF.

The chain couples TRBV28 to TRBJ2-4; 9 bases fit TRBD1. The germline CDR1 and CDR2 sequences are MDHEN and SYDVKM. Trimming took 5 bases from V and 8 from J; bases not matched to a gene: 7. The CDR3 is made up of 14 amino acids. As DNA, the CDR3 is TGTGCCAGCAGTGCTACAGGGGGCGGAGACATTCAGTACTTC. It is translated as CASSATGGGDIQYF.

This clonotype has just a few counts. CDR3 protein: CASSSGQGIEQFF. For the CDR3, the DNA is TGTGCCAGCAGCTCGGGACAGGGTATCGAGCAGTTCTTC. The V call is TRBV9, the J call TRBJ2-1; 9 bases are shared with TRBD1. V was clipped by 4 bases and J by 10 bases; unmatched bases: 6. This CDR3 spans 13 amino acids. Germline CDR1 reads SGDLS; CDR2 reads YYNGEE.

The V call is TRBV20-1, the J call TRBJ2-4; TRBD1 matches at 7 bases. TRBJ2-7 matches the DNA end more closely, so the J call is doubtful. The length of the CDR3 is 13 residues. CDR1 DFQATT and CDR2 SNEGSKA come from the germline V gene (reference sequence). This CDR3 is CSARTGRFYEQYF. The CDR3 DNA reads TGCAGTGCTAGGACAGGGCGTTTCTACGAGCAGTACTTC.

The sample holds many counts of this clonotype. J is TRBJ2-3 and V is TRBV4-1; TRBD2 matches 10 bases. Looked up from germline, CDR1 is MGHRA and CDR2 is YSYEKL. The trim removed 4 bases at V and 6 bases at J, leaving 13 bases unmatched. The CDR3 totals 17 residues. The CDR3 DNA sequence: TGCGCCAGCAGCCCGCATAGCGGGGGGCCCAGTGGGGATACGCAGTATTTT. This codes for CASSPHSGGPSGDTQYF.

The CDR3 sequence is CASGRDYNEQFF. In nucleotides, the CDR3 is TGTGCCAGCGGGAGGGATTACAATGAGCAGTTCTTC. This chain uses TRBV7-3 with TRBJ2-1, with 7 bases that match TRBD2. The ends lost 8 bases at V and 4 bases at J; junction bases unmatched: 2. Germline V gene data show CDR1 as SGHTA and CDR2 as FQGTGA. The length of the CDR3 is 12 residues.

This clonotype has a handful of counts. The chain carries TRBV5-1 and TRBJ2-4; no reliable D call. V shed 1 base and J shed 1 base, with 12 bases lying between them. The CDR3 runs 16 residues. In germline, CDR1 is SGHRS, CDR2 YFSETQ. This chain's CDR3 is CASSLSGSSAKNIQYF. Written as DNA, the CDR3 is TGCGCCAGCAGCTTGAGTGGCAGTAGCGCCAAAAACATTCAGTACTTC.

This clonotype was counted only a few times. In nucleotides, the CDR3 is TGTGCCAGCAGCTTAGGGGAGGCGGGGGGCGGACAGCCCCAGCATTTT. Translating it yields CASSLGEAGGGQPQHF. This chain links TRBV7-9 with TRBJ1-5, with D perhaps matching TRBD1 (6 bases). The CDR3 spans 16 residues. Germline assignment: CDR1 SEHNR and CDR2 FQNEAQ (reference sequence). Trimming stripped 1 base from V and 7 bases from J, with 17 bases between.

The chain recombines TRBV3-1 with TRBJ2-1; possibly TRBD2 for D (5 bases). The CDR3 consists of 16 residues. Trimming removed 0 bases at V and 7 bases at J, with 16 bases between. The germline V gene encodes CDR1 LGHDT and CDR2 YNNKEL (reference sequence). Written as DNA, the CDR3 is TGTGCCAGCAGCCAAGATCGAGGGATGTTTGAGAATGAGCAGTTCTTC. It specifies CASSQDRGMFENEQFF.

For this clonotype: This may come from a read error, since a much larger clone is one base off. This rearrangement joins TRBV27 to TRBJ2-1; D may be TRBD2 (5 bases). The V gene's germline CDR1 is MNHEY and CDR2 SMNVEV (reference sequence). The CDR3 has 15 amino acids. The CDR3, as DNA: TGTGCCAGCAGTCGGGGTGTGAGCTCCTGCAATGAGCAGTTCTTC. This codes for CASSRGVSSCNEQFF.

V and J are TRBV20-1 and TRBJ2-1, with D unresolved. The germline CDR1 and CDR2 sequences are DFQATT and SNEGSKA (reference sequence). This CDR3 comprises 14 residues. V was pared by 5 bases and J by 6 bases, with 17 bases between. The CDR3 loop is CSALNIATGNEQFF. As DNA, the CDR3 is TGCAGTGCTCTCAATATTGCGACCGGCAATGAGCAGTTCTTC.